This T cell receptor (beta chain) was retrieved from a study of early T cells in non-severe SARS-CoV-2 infection. Study details: Sequencing of unsorted whole blood was done on bulk RNA, leaving chains unpaired.

Trimming stripped 3 bases from V and 8 bases from J, with 5 bases between. Germline-derived CDR1 and CDR2 are LNHDA and SQIVND (reference sequence). This CDR3 has 11 amino acids. This clonotype was recorded at least ten times. Attached unique molecular identifiers marked individual cDNA molecules. TCRdb used MiXCR to reprocess the 5' RACE reads, holding one entry per CDR3 protein. Found here are 50,000 to 55,000 distinct CDR3 sequences, about 9.7% of them singletons; the top ten hold around 4.2%. The sequence came from an adult who was a healthcare worker with PCR-confirmed SARS-CoV-2 infection or an uninfected control (not recorded which). The chain has TRBV19 and TRBJ2-1; D is unclear. Sequences were obtained from whole blood. CDR3 amino acids: CASSISDEQFF. CDR3 nucleotides: TGTGCCAGTAGTATTTCGGATGAGCAGTTCTTC.